The 27 T cell receptor beta chains reported below all come from one sample, sequenced in a study of blood T cells in healthy people across ages. With a J-beta primer mix and a sample-barcoded 5' primer, a second PCR ran roughly 7 to 11 cycles. MiXCR was run by TCRdb on the 5' RACE reads, yielding one entry per CDR3 protein. The table shows approximately 1.5 million distinct CDR3 sequences, with approximately 32% occurring only once. The sequenced sample consisted of blood. These receptors were taken from a woman in her 30s in good health.

This sequence joins TRBV9 and TRBJ2-5, with TRBD2 matching over 10 bases. The germline CDR1 and CDR2 sequences are SGDLS and YYNGEE. The CDR3 loop spans 14 amino acids. V was pared by 0 bases and J by 7 bases, with 3 bases of the junction left unmatched. Here the CDR3 DNA reads TGTGCCAGCAGCGTAGGCAGCGGGGGGGCGACCCAGTACTTC. This gives the protein CASSVGSGGATQYF. Based on the CDR3 plus reference TRBV9 and TRBJ2-5, the full variable domain is DSGVTQTPKHLITATGQRVTLRCSPRSGDLSVYWYQQSLDQGLQFLIQYYNGEERAKGNILERFSAQQFPDLHSELNLSSLELGDSALYFCASSVGSGGATQYFGPGTRLLVL.

Comment on this clonotype: Its ends do not fully match the called genes, so a read error is possible. This rearrangement joins TRBV4-2 to TRBJ1-3; D may be TRBD1 (5 bases). Germline V gene lookup returns CDR1 LGHNA and CDR2 YNFKEQ. The CDR3 loop spans 14 amino acids. The CDR3 sequence: CASSQQGSGSTIYF. The CDR3 nucleotides are TGTGCCAGCAGCCAGCAGGGCTCTGGAAGCACCATATATTTT.

This clonotype was found many times. The V call is TRBV20-1, the J call TRBJ2-6; the D is unclear. CDR1 is DFQATT, CDR2 SNEGSKA, per germline (reference sequence). The V end was cut by 4 bases, the J end by 2 bases, with 3 bases between. The CDR3 extends over 12 amino acids. CDR3 amino acids: CSAIAGANVLTF. The CDR3, as DNA: TGCAGTGCTATAGCTGGGGCCAACGTCCTGACTTTC.

The rearrangement uses TRBV5-1 and TRBJ2-7; tentatively, D is TRBD1 (6 bases). The CDR3 is 14 amino acids. Germline-derived CDR1 and CDR2 are SGHRS and YFSETQ. V dropped 0 bases and J dropped 6 bases, with 13 bases sitting between them. The CDR3 is CASSLDTGLSEQYF. The CDR3 region has the DNA TGCGCCAGCAGCTTGGATACAGGGCTCTCCGAGCAGTACTTC.

This clonotype was observed a few times. The chain employs TRBV4-2 and TRBJ2-1; possibly TRBD1 for D (6 bases). CDR3 length equals 17 residues. From germline, CDR1 is LGHNA and CDR2 YNFKEQ. Trimming removed 2 bases from V and 3 bases from J, with 17 bases in between. The CDR3: CASSQPSDRNLYNEQFF. The CDR3 nucleotides read TGTGCCAGCAGCCAACCGAGCGACAGGAACCTCTACAATGAGCAGTTCTTC.

This chain links TRBV3-1 with TRBJ2-3; a possible D gene is TRBD2 (6 bases). This CDR3 has 16 residues. The germline V gene encodes CDR1 LGHDT and CDR2 YNNKEL (reference sequence). Trimming pared 2 bases from V and 3 bases from J, leaving 15 bases between. The chain's CDR3 is CASSQPTSLGTDTQYF. DNA of the CDR3: TGTGCCAGCAGCCAACCAACTAGCCTCGGGACAGATACGCAGTATTTT.

This clonotype was counted a few times. The rearrangement uses TRBV30 and TRBJ2-5; tentatively, D is TRBD1 (5 bases). Germline CDR1 GTSNPN, CDR2 SVGIG (reference sequence). CDR3 size: 14 residues. The V gene lost 2 bases and the J gene lost 0 bases, with 10 bases spanning the gap. CDR3 bases: TGTGCCTGGAGTCCGGTAGGGGACCAAGAGACCCAGTACTTC. It encodes CAWSPVGDQETQYF.

Notes on this clonotype: A much larger clone is a single base away; this may be a read error. The chain is built from TRBV6-6 and TRBJ1-1; possibly TRBD1 for D (6 bases). CDR3 length equals 13 residues. CDR1 MNHNY and CDR2 SVGAGI come from the germline V gene (reference sequence). V lost 2 bases to trimming and J lost 3 bases, with 7 bases between them. The CDR3 region is CASSYGGHTEAFF. The CDR3 bases are TGTGCCAGCAGTTACGGGGGGCACACTGAAGCTTTCTTT.

The genes are TRBV6-1 and TRBJ2-6; D call uncertain. The V gene's germline CDR1 is MNHNS and CDR2 SASEGT. Deletions cut 10 bases from V and 0 bases from J, with 13 bases between. The CDR3 has 15 amino acids. The CDR3 loop is CATKYNPSGANVLTF. The CDR3 DNA reads as TGTGCCACCAAATATAACCCCTCTGGGGCCAACGTCCTGACTTTC.

The CDR3 coding sequence is TGTGCCAGCAGCTCACCCTTGTACAGGGGCAATGAGCAGTTCTTC. Its protein is CASSSPLYRGNEQFF. This chain links TRBV21-1 with TRBJ2-1; TRBD1, the table's D call, was not compared with the DNA. TRBV21-1 is shown as a pseudogene. The CDR3 loop spans 15 amino acids.

This rearrangement joins TRBV4-2 to TRBJ1-1; D is unresolved. This CDR3 contains 16 residues. Germline lookup yields CDR1 LGHNA and CDR2 YNFKEQ. V lost 1 base to trimming and J lost 5 bases, with 17 bases between them. The CDR3 here is CASSQGVWQKATEAFF. The DNA for the CDR3 is TGTGCCAGCAGCCAAGGAGTTTGGCAGAAAGCTACTGAAGCTTTCTTT.

In its sample, this clonotype was seen a few times. The chain employs TRBV6-5 and TRBJ2-5; D is possibly TRBD2 (5 bases). This CDR3 has 14 residues. Germline V gene sequence: CDR1 MNHEY, CDR2 SVGAGI. The V and J ends lost 2 bases and 0 bases respectively, with 7 bases between them. CDR3 coding DNA: TGTGCCAGCAGTTACAGCGGTTACCAAGAGACCCAGTACTTC. The encoded protein is CASSYSGYQETQYF.

The sample holds many counts of this clonotype. The J gene is TRBJ2-7, the V gene TRBV7-2; the match to TRBD2 covers 13 bases. Germline CDR1 reads SGHTA; CDR2 reads FQGNSA. CDR3 length: 15 residues. With 4 bases clipped from V and 4 bases from J, the junction kept 4 bases outside the gene matches. The CDR3 sequence: CASSSPGLAGYEQYF. DNA of the CDR3: TGTGCCAGCAGCTCTCCGGGACTAGCGGGGTACGAGCAGTACTTC.

The chain links TRBV4-1 to TRBJ1-3, with D tentatively TRBD1 (6 bases). Trimming removed 0 bases from V and 7 bases from J, with 7 bases in between. Per the germline V gene, CDR1 is MGHRA and CDR2 is YSYEKL. The length of the CDR3 is 13 residues. Here the CDR3 reads CASSQEGGNTIYF. In nucleotides, the CDR3 is TGCGCCAGCAGCCAAGAAGGGGGGAACACCATATATTTT.

The V gene is TRBV6-5, the J gene TRBJ2-4, with D unresolved. Germline V gene sequence: CDR1 MNHEY, CDR2 SVGAGI. V dropped 0 bases and J dropped 0 bases, with 15 bases sitting between them. The CDR3 contains 18 residues. The CDR3 sequence is CASSYSMDEVPAKNIQYF. DNA of the CDR3: TGTGCCAGCAGTTACTCGATGGATGAGGTGCCAGCCAAAAACATTCAGTACTTC.

The chain has TRBV7-9 and TRBJ1-1; perhaps TRBD1 as D (6 bases). V lost 5 bases to trimming and J lost 4 bases, with 14 bases between them. The CDR3 has 14 residues. In germline, CDR1 is SEHNR, CDR2 FQNEAQ (reference sequence). The CDR3 DNA reads TGTGCCAGCAGCGCCATTCAGGGGTCCACTGAAGCTTTCTTT. Translating gives CASSAIQGSTEAFF.

V gene TRBV29-1 combines with J gene TRBJ1-1, with unresolved D. The CDR3 extends over 13 amino acids. Germline V gives CDR1 SQVTM, CDR2 ANQGSEA. The CDR3 loop is CSVSKVMNTEAFF. The CDR3 nucleotides are TGCAGTGTATCCAAGGTAATGAACACTGAAGCTTTCTTT.

The V call is TRBV27, the J call TRBJ2-1; unclear D gene. Germline V CDR1 and CDR2: MNHEY, SMNVEV (reference sequence). CDR3 length equals 14 residues. V lost 2 bases and J 6 bases, leaving 11 bases between the germline ends. The CDR3 sequence: CASSLGPNVNEQFF. The CDR3, as DNA: TGTGCCAGCAGTTTAGGGCCTAACGTCAATGAGCAGTTCTTC.

There are many counts of this clonotype. V gene TRBV10-3 combines with J gene TRBJ2-7; maybe TRBD2 (5 bases). Trimming pared 10 bases from V and 0 bases from J, leaving 10 bases between. Germline loops: CDR1 ENHRY, CDR2 SYGVKD. CDR3 length: 12 amino acids. Here the CDR3 reads CANSDFSYEQYF. In nucleotides, the CDR3 is TGTGCCAATTCGGACTTCTCCTACGAGCAGTACTTC.

V usage is TRBV29-1 and J usage is TRBJ2-1; no clear D. The CDR3 extends over 13 amino acids. V shed 4 bases and J shed 7 bases, with 14 bases lying between them. Looked up from germline, CDR1 is SQVTM and CDR2 is ANQGSEA. CDR3 nucleotides: TGCAGCGTTGGAGGAAGGCTACTTAATGAGCAGTTCTTC. This translates into CSVGGRLLNEQFF.

This clonotype turned up a few times. The chain employs TRBV27 and TRBJ2-7; D is ambiguous. Germline V lookup: CDR1 MNHEY, CDR2 SMNVEV (reference sequence). Deletions cut 3 bases from V and 7 bases from J, with 22 bases between. The CDR3 contains 16 residues. CDR3 in amino acids: CASSFHGGENWGEQYF. In DNA form, the CDR3 reads TGTGCCAGCAGTTTTCACGGTGGTGAAAATTGGGGTGAGCAGTACTTC.

This clonotype was observed a handful of times. V is TRBV27 and J is TRBJ2-7; D not certain. V dropped 8 bases and J dropped 3 bases, with 11 bases sitting between them. CDR1 is MNHEY, CDR2 SMNVEV, per germline (reference sequence). The CDR3 covers 12 residues. CDR3 sequence: CASGPRYYEQYF. The CDR3 DNA reads as TGTGCCAGCGGCCCCCGTTACTACGAGCAGTACTTC.

The chain is built from TRBV13 and TRBJ2-7; 7 nucleotides match TRBD1. Germline values: CDR1 PRHDT, CDR2 FYEKMQ (reference sequence). The CDR3 runs 15 residues. After removal of 5 bases from V and 0 bases from J, the junction contained 7 bases not matched to a gene. CDR3 protein: CASSAPQGVSYEQYF. The CDR3 nucleotides read TGTGCCAGCAGCGCCCCTCAGGGGGTCTCCTACGAGCAGTACTTC.

This clonotype was counted between two and nine times. This CDR3 reads CASSLAATRNSPLHF. The CDR3 nucleotides read TGTGCCAGCAGCTTAGCTGCCACAAGAAATTCACCCCTCCACTTT. The V and J genes are TRBV7-2 and TRBJ1-6, with D unresolved. The V gene lost 0 bases and the J gene lost 7 bases, with 10 bases spanning the gap. The CDR3 is 15 amino acids. Germline V gene lookup returns CDR1 SGHTA and CDR2 FQGNSA. Full variable domain (missing parts from reference TRBV7-2 and TRBJ1-6): GAGVSQSPSNKVTEKGKDVELRCDPISGHTALYWYRQSLGQGLEFLIYFQGNSAPDKSGLPSDRFSAERTGGSVSTLTIQRTQQEDSAVYLCASSLAATRNSPLHFGNGTRLTVT.

J is TRBJ2-1 and V is TRBV10-1; TRBD2 matches 11 bases. This CDR3 is built from 16 residues. The junction had 9 bases not matched to a gene; V was cut back by 4 bases and J by 7 bases. Germline V CDR1 and CDR2: WNHNN, SYGVQD (reference sequence). The CDR3 sequence: CASSGPLAGEGNEQFF. The CDR3 DNA reads as TGCGCCAGCAGTGGGCCACTAGCGGGAGAAGGGAATGAGCAGTTCTTC.

The chain couples TRBV7-9 to TRBJ2-1; D is perhaps TRBD2 (5 bases). Germline CDR1 and CDR2: SEHNR and FQNEAQ (reference sequence). V shed 6 bases and J shed 1 base, with 16 bases lying between them. CDR3 length: 16 residues. CDR3 sequence reads: CASRYGGLPSYNEQFF. CDR3 nucleotide sequence: TGTGCCAGCAGGTATGGCGGACTCCCTTCCTACAATGAGCAGTTCTTC.

This rearrangement joins TRBV7-9 to TRBJ2-1; 7 bases map to TRBD2. J was trimmed by 6 bases and V by 4 bases; bases with no gene match: 6. This CDR3 has 14 residues. The germline V gene encodes CDR1 SEHNR and CDR2 FQNEAQ (reference sequence). CDR3 bases: TGTGCCAGCAGCTCGATAGCGGGCCTCAATGAGCAGTTCTTC. As protein: CASSSIAGLNEQFF.